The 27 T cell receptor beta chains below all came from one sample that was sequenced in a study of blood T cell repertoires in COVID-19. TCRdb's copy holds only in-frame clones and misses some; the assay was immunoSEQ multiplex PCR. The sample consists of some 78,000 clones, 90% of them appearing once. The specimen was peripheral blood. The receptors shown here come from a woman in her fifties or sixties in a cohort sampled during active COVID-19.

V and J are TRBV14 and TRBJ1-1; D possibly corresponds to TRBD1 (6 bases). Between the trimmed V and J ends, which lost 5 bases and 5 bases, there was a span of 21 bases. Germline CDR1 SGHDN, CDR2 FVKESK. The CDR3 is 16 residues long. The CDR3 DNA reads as TGTGCCAGCAGCGTGAGCCAAGGGGGAAGGTCGACTGAAGCTTTCTTT. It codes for CASSVSQGGRSTEAFF.

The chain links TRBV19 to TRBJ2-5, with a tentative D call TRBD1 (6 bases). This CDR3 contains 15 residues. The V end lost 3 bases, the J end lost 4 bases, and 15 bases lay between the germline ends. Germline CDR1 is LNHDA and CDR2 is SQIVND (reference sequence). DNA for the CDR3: TGTGCCAGTAGTATTCGGCAGGGGAGTCGAGAGACCCAGTACTTC. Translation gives CASSIRQGSRETQYF.

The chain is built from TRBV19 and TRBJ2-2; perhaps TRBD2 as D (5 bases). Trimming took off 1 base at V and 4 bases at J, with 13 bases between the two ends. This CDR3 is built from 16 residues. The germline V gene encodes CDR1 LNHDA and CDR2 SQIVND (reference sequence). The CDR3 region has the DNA TGTGCCAGTAGTATAGCCCTAGGACTGGCCACCGGGGAGCTGTTTTTT. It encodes CASSIALGLATGELFF.

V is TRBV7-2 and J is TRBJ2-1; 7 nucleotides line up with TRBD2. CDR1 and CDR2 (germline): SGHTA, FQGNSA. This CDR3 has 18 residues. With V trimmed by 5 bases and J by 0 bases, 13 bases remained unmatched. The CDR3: CASSPVGGSLPSYNEQFF. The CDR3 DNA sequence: TGTGCCAGCAGCCCAGTCGGCGGGAGCCTCCCCTCCTACAATGAGCAGTTCTTC.

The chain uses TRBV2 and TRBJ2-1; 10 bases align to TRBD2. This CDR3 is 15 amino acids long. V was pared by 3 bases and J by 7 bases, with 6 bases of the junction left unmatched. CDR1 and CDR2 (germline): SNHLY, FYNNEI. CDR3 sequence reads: CASSDGLAGVNEQFF. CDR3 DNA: TGTGCCAGCAGTGACGGGCTAGCGGGAGTGAATGAGCAGTTCTTC.

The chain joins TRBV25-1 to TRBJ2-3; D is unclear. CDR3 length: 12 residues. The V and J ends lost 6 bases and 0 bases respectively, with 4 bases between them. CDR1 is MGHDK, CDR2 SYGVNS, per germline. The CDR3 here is CASSTSTDTQYF. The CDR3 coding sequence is TGTGCCAGCAGCACTAGCACAGATACGCAGTATTTT.

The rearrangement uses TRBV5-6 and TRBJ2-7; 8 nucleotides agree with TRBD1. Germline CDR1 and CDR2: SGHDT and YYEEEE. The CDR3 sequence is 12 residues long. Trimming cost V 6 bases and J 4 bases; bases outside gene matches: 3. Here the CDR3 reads CASIRTGYEQYF. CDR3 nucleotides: TGTGCCAGCATCAGGACAGGGTACGAGCAGTACTTC.

The CDR3 DNA reads as TGCGCCAGCAGCCCCTCGACTGAGAGGAGCACAGATACGCAGTATTTT. Translating it yields CASSPSTERSTDTQYF. V usage is TRBV5-1 and J usage is TRBJ2-3; unclear D gene. Germline-derived CDR1 and CDR2 are SGHRS and YFSETQ. Trimming removed 4 bases at V and 0 bases at J, with 15 bases between. This CDR3 is built from 16 residues.

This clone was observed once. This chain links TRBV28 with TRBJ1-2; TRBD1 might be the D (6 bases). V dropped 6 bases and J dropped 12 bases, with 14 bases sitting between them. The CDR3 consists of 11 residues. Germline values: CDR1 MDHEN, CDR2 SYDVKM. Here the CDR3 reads CASRLAGANTF. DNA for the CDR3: TGTGCCAGCAGGCTAGCGGGGGCTAACACCTTC.

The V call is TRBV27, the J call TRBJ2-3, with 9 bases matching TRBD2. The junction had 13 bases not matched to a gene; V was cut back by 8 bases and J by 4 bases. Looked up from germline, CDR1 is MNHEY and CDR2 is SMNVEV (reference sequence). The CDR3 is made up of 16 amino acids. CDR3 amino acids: CASSPAAGGLSDTQYF. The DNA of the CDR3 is TGTGCCAGCTCCCCGGCCGCGGGAGGGCTTTCAGATACGCAGTATTTT.

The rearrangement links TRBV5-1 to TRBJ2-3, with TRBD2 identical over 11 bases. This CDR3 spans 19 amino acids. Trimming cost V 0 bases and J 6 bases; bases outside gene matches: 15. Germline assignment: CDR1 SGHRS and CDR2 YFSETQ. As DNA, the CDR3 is TGCGCCAGCAGCTTGGCTCTAGCGGGAGGACCTACCTTTGGGGATACGCAGTATTTT. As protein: CASSLALAGGPTFGDTQYF.

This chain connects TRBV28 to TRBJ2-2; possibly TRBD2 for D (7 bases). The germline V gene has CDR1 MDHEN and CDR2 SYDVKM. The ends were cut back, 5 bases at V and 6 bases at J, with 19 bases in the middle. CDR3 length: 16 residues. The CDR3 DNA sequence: TGTGCCAGCAGTCCCCCGGGGGGCGTGGGACCCGGGGAGCTGTTTTTT. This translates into CASSPPGGVGPGELFF.

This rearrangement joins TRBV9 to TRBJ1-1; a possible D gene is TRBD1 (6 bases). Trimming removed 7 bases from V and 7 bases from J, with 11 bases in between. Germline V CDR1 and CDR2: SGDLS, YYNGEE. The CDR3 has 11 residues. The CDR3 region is CASGSGDEAFF. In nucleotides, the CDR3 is TGTGCCAGCGGTTCAGGGGATGAAGCTTTCTTT.

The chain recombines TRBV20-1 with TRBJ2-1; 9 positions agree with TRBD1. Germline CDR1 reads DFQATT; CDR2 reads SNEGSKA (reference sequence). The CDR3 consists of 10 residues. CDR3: CRTGGNEQFF. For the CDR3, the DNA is TGCAGGACAGGGGGAAATGAGCAGTTCTTC.

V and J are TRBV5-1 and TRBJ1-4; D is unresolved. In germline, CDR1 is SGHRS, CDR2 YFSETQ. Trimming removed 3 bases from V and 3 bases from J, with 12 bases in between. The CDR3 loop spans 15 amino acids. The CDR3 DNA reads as TGCGCCAGCAGCTCGACGCCGGGTTCTAATGAAAAACTGTTTTTT. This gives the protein CASSSTPGSNEKLFF.

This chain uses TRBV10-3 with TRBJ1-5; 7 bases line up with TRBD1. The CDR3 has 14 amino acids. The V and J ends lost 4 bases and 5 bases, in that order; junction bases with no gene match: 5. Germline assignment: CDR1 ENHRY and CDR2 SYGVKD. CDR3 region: CAISGQGEDQPQHF. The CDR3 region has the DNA TGTGCCATCAGTGGGCAGGGGGAAGATCAGCCCCAGCATTTT.

The CDR3 DNA is TGTGCCAGCAGTTCGGACAGAAGCTATGGCTACACCTTC. This codes for CASSSDRSYGYTF. V gene TRBV28 combines with J gene TRBJ1-2; the D gene is possibly TRBD1 (6 bases). CDR1 and CDR2 from the germline V gene are MDHEN and SYDVKM. The V and J ends lost 4 bases and 4 bases respectively, with 10 bases between them. There are 13 residues in the CDR3.

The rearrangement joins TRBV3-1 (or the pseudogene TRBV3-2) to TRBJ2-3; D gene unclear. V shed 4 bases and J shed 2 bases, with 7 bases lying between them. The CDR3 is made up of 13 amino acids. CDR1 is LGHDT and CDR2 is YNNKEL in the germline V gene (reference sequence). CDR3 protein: CASSPQVTDTQYF. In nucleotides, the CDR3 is TGTGCCAGCAGCCCGCAGGTCACAGATACGCAGTATTTT.

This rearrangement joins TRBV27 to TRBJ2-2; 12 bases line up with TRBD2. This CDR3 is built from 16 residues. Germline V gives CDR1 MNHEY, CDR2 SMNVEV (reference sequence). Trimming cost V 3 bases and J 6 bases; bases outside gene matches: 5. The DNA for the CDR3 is TGTGCCAGCAGTTTTCGACTAGCGGGGGACTCCGGGGAGCTGTTTTTT. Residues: CASSFRLAGDSGELFF.

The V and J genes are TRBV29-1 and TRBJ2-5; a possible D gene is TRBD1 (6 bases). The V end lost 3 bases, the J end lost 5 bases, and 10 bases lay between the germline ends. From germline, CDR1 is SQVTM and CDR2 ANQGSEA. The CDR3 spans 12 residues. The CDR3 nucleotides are TGCAGCGTTGATCGACAGGAGGAGACCCAGTACTTC. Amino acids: CSVDRQEETQYF.

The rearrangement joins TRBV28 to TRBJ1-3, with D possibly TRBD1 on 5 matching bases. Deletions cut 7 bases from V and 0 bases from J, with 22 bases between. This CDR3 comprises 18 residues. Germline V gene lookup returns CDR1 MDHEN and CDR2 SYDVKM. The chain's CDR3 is CASTTSGVAPGSGNTIYF. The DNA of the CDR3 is TGTGCCAGCACCACCTCGGGGGTGGCTCCGGGCTCTGGAAACACCATATATTTT.

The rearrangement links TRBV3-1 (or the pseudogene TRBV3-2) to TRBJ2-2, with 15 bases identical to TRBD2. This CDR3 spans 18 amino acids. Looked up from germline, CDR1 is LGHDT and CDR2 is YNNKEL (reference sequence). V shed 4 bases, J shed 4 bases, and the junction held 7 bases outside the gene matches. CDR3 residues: CASSPIQGLAGGTGELFF. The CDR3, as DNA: TGTGCCAGCAGCCCCATACAGGGACTAGCGGGAGGCACCGGGGAGCTGTTTTTT.

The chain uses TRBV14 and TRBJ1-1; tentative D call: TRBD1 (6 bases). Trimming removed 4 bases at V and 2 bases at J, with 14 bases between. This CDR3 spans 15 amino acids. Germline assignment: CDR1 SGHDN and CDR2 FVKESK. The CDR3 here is CASSRIGTLNTEAFF. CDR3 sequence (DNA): TGTGCCAGCAGCCGAATTGGGACACTTAACACTGAAGCTTTCTTT.

The CDR3 reads CASSPQLMNTEAFF. The CDR3 coding sequence is TGTGCCAGCAGCCCCCAACTGATGAACACTGAAGCTTTCTTT. The chain couples TRBV13 to TRBJ1-1; no reliable D call. Trimming pared 5 bases from V and 0 bases from J, leaving 10 bases between. Looked up from germline, CDR1 is PRHDT and CDR2 is FYEKMQ (reference sequence). CDR3 length: 14 residues.

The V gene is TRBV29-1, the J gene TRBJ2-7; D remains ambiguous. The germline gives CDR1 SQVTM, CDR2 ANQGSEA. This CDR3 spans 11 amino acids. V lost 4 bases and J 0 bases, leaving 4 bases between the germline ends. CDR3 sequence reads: CSVAISYEQYF. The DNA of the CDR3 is TGCAGCGTTGCCATCTCCTACGAGCAGTACTTC.

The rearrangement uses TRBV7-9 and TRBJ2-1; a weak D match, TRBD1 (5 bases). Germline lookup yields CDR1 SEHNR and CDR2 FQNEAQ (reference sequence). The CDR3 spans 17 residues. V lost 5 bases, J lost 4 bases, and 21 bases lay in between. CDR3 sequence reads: CASSPGGAGPSYNEQFF. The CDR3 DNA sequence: TGTGCCAGCAGCCCCGGTGGGGCAGGGCCCTCGTACAATGAGCAGTTCTTC.

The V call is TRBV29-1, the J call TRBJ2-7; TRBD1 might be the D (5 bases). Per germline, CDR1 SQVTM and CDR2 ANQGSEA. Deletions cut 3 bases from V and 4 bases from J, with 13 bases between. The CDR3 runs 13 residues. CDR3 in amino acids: CSVEGRGRYEQYF. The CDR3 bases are TGCAGCGTTGAGGGAAGGGGTAGGTACGAGCAGTACTTC.